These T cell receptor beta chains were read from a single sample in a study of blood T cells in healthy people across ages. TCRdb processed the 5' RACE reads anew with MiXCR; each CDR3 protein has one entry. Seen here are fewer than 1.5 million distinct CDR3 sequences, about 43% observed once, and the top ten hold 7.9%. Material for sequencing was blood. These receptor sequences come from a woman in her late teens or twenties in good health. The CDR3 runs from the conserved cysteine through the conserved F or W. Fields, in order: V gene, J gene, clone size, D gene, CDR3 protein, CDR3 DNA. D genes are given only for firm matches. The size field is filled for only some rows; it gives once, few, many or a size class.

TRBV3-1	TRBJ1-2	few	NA	CASSRLGAPYGYTF	TGTGCCAGCAGCCGCCTCGGGGCCCCCTATGGCTACACCTTC
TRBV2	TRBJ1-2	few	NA	CASRPPGPQTTKYGYTF	TGTGCCAGCAGGCCCCCAGGGCCTCAGACGACTAAGTATGGCTACACCTTC
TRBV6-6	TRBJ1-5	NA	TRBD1	CASSLMDRVNQPQHF	TGTGCCAGCAGTCTAATGGACAGGGTGAATCAGCCCCAGCATTTT
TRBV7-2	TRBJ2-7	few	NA	CASSGGPAYEQYF	TGTGCCAGCAGCGGGGGTCCCGCCTACGAGCAGTACTTC
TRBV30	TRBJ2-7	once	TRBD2	CAGGVAYEQYF	TGTGCCGGGGGGGTTGCCTACGAGCAGTACTTC
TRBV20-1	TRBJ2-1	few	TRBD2	CSTFRGRATDEQFF	TGCAGTACTTTCCGAGGGAGGGCCACTGATGAGCAGTTCTTC
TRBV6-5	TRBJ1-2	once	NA	CASSSPAAGVYGYTF	TGTGCCAGCAGTTCCCCCGCCGCGGGGGTCTATGGCTACACCTTC
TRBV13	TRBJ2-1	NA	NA	CASSFKHGWSSYNEQFF	TGTGCCAGCAGCTTTAAGCACGGGTGGAGCTCCTACAATGAGCAGTTCTTC
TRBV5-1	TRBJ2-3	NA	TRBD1	CASSAQGAGGTDTQYF	TGCGCCAGCAGCGCACAGGGGGCTGGTGGCACAGATACGCAGTATTTT
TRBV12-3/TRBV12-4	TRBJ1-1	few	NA	CASRAGATEAFF	TGTGCCAGCAGAGCAGGGGCGACCGAAGCTTTCTTT
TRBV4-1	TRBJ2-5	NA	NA	CASSWTTRGEETQYF	TGCGCCAGCAGCTGGACTACCAGGGGGGAGGAGACCCAGTACTTC
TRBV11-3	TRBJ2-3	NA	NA	CASSLTTSSADTQYF	TGTGCCAGCAGCTTAACTACCAGCTCAGCAGATACGCAGTATTTT
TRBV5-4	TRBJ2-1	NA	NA	CASSLDFVGLSSYNEQFF	TGTGCCAGCAGCTTGGATTTTGTCGGCTTGAGCTCCTACAATGAGCAGTTCTTC
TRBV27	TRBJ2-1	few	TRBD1	CASTRTGPRSSYNEQFF	TGTGCCAGCACGCGGACAGGGCCCAGGAGCTCCTACAATGAGCAGTTCTTC
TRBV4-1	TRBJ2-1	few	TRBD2	CASSQDLAGGSYNEQFF	TGCGCCAGCAGCCAAGACCTAGCGGGAGGGTCCTACAATGAGCAGTTCTTC
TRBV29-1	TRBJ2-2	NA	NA	CSVGTQAPRELFF	TGCAGCGTCGGGACACAAGCTCCCCGGGAGCTGTTTTTT
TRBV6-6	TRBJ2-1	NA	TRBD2	CASRWTGGGNEQFF	TGTGCCAGCAGATGGACGGGAGGTGGTAATGAGCAGTTCTTC
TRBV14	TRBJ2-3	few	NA	CASSQDPPASTDTQYF	TGTGCCAGCAGCCAAGATCCACCGGCTAGCACAGATACGCAGTATTTT
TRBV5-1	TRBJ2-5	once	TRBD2	CASSRGLAGLQETQYF	TGCGCCAGCAGCCGTGGACTAGCGGGGCTACAAGAGACCCAGTACTTC
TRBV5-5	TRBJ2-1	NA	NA	CASSSVTGRFF	TGTGCCAGCAGCTCCGTGACAGGTCGGTTCTTC
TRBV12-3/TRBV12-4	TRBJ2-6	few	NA	CASSGRRVGNGANVLTF	TGTGCCAGCAGTGGTCGCAGGGTCGGGAACGGGGCCAACGTCCTGACTTTC